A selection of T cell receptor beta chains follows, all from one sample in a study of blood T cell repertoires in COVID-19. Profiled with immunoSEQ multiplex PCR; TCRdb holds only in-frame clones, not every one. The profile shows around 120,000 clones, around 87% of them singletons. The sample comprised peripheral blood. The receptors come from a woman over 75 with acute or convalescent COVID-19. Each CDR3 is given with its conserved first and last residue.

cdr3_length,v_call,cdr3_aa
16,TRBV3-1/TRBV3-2,CASSQAFGGTYNEQFF
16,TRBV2,CASSEDGARGPYEQYF
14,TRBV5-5,CASSFAGGANVLTF
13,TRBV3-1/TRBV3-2,CASSRTLYNEQFF
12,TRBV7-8,CASSYRREKLFF
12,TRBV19,CASSNSVETQYF
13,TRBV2,CASSEGPGQPQHF
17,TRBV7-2,CASSPLIGGALSYEQYF
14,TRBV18,CASSPRRTGYEQYF
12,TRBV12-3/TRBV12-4,CASSSTETEQYF